This passage covers 29 T cell receptor beta chains from one sample sequenced in a study of cytomegalovirus exposure and HLA in healthy donors. Libraries were prepared by immunoSEQ multiplex PCR; TCRdb keeps only in-frame clonotypes and omits some of them. The sample lists 130,000 to 150,000 clones, roughly 89% occurring once. The sequenced material came from PBMCs. These receptors all come from a man aged 18 to 35 in good health and CMV-seropositive.

CDR3 amino acids: CAWSSRTGSSTGELFF. Here the CDR3 DNA reads TGTGCCTGGAGTTCCCGGACAGGGAGTAGCACCGGGGAGCTGTTTTTT. The chain links TRBV30 to TRBJ2-2; 8 bases match TRBD1. This CDR3 comprises 16 residues. Trimming cost V 2 bases and J 4 bases; bases outside gene matches: 9. The V gene's germline CDR1 is GTSNPN and CDR2 SVGIG (reference sequence). The full variable domain, with the rest looked up from reference TRBV30 and TRBJ2-2, is SQTIHQWPATLVQPVGSPLSLECTVEGTSNPNLYWYRQAAGRGLQLLFYSVGIGQISSEVPQNLSASRPQDRQFILSSKKLLLSDSGFYLCAWSSRTGSSTGELFFGEGSRLTVL.

The chain has TRBV10-2 and TRBJ2-7; the D gene is possibly TRBD1 (6 bases). Germline V gene sequence: CDR1 WSHSY, CDR2 SAAADI. The CDR3 runs to 13 residues. V lost 6 bases and J 2 bases, leaving 11 bases between the germline ends. The CDR3 here is CASRSGQPYEQYF. The CDR3, as DNA: TGCGCCAGCAGGAGCGGACAGCCCTACGAGCAGTACTTC.

The chain combines TRBV5-6 with TRBJ2-7; TRBD1 matches at 9 bases. The CDR3 runs 14 residues. Looked up from germline, CDR1 is SGHDT and CDR2 is YYEEEE. V shed 4 bases, J shed 3 bases, and the junction held 5 bases outside the gene matches. In DNA form, the CDR3 reads TGTGCCAGCAGCCCGGGACAGGGCAGCTACGAGCAGTACTTC. This sequence encodes CASSPGQGSYEQYF.

This rearrangement joins TRBV5-4 to TRBJ2-7; 9 bases fit TRBD1. The germline gives CDR1 SGHNT, CDR2 YYREEE (reference sequence). CDR3 length equals 15 residues. V was clipped by 0 bases and J by 0 bases; unmatched bases: 1. The CDR3 DNA follows: TGTGCCAGCAGCTTGGCGGGACAGGGCTCCTACGAGCAGTACTTC. Encoded protein: CASSLAGQGSYEQYF.

This clone was detected many times. The chain uses TRBV6-1 and TRBJ2-7, with TRBD2 identical over 8 bases. Trimming cost V 10 bases and J 3 bases; bases outside gene matches: 14. Looked up from germline, CDR1 is MNHNS and CDR2 is SASEGT. This CDR3 has 15 residues. The CDR3 sequence is CATFSLWAGGYEQYF. CDR3 nucleotides: TGTGCCACCTTCTCCCTTTGGGCGGGGGGCTACGAGCAGTACTTC.

This rearrangement joins TRBV5-4 to TRBJ2-3, with 9 bases fitting TRBD2. The V segment lost 3 bases and the J segment 1 base; nucleotides outside the gene matches: 6. The CDR3 has 16 residues. Germline values: CDR1 SGHNT, CDR2 YYREEE (reference sequence). CDR3 DNA: TGTGCCAGCAGCTCGACTAGCGGTACTCGCACAGATACGCAGTATTTT. It encodes CASSSTSGTRTDTQYF.

The chain is built from TRBV6-5 and TRBJ1-1; a possible D gene is TRBD1 (5 bases). The V end lost 5 bases, the J end lost 5 bases, and 12 bases lay between the germline ends. From germline, CDR1 is MNHEY and CDR2 SVGAGI. The CDR3 contains 13 residues. This CDR3 is CASSRDGGTEAFF. In DNA form, the CDR3 reads TGTGCCAGCAGTCGGGACGGGGGGACTGAAGCTTTCTTT.

Only one count was recorded for this clone. The chain carries TRBV6-4 and TRBJ2-1; 8 nucleotides align to TRBD1. The V and J ends lost 2 bases and 6 bases, in that order; junction bases with no gene match: 6. Germline CDR1 reads MRHNA; CDR2 reads SNTAGT. CDR3 length: 15 residues. The CDR3 DNA reads as TGTGCCAGCAGTGACCTGCCCGACAGGGGCAATGAGCAGTTCTTC. Residues: CASSDLPDRGNEQFF.

In this sample, this clone turned up once. V is TRBV19 and J is TRBJ2-1; the match to TRBD2 covers 9 bases. CDR3 length equals 19 residues. V lost 1 base and J lost 3; bases outside the gene matches: 13. CDR1 is LNHDA and CDR2 is SQIVND in the germline V gene (reference sequence). The CDR3 DNA is TGTGCCAGTAGTATAGCCCCCTTAGCAGCGGGAGGCTACTACAATGAGCAGTTCTTC. As protein: CASSIAPLAAGGYYNEQFF.

The chain has TRBV7-9 and TRBJ1-2; perhaps TRBD1 as D (5 bases). The V gene lost 3 bases and the J gene lost 4 bases, with 18 bases spanning the gap. Germline lookup yields CDR1 SEHNR and CDR2 FQNEAQ (reference sequence). This CDR3 comprises 16 residues. CDR3 DNA: TGTGCCAGCAGCTTTTACGGGACTTTGGACGCCTATGGCTACACCTTC. Protein sequence: CASSFYGTLDAYGYTF.

CDR3 region: CASSELGYEQYF. Here the CDR3 DNA reads TGTGCCAGCAGCGAACTAGGGTACGAGCAGTACTTC. The chain is built from TRBV27 and TRBJ2-7, with D perhaps TRBD2 (5 bases). CDR1 MNHEY and CDR2 SMNVEV come from the germline V gene (reference sequence). Between the trimmed V and J ends, which lost 6 bases and 4 bases, there was a span of 10 bases. CDR3 length equals 12 residues.

This clone was seen only a few times. V usage is TRBV6-4 and J usage is TRBJ2-3, with D tentatively TRBD1 (5 bases). Germline V lookup: CDR1 MRHNA, CDR2 SNTAGT. V dropped 3 bases and J dropped 0 bases, with 7 bases sitting between them. The CDR3 sequence is 14 residues long. The CDR3 protein is CASSETASTDTQYF. In nucleotides, the CDR3 is TGTGCCAGCAGTGAGACAGCTAGCACAGATACGCAGTATTTT.

The rearrangement uses TRBV18 and TRBJ2-3; 7 nucleotides line up with TRBD2. The germline V gene encodes CDR1 KGHSH and CDR2 LQKENI. The CDR3 consists of 13 residues. After removal of 8 bases from V and 5 bases from J, the junction contained 7 bases not matched to a gene. CDR3 nucleotides: TGTGCCAGCGGGGAGGGGATTGGAGATACGCAGTATTTT. This sequence encodes CASGEGIGDTQYF.

The V call is TRBV5-5, the J call TRBJ1-1; D remains ambiguous. Trimming stripped 3 bases from V and 2 bases from J, with 8 bases between. CDR1 and CDR2 from the germline V gene are SGHKS and YYEKEE (reference sequence). CDR3 size: 13 residues. CDR3 sequence reads: CASSSLINTEAFF. The CDR3 bases are TGTGCCAGCAGCTCTCTAATCAACACTGAAGCTTTCTTT.

The rearrangement uses TRBV10-1 and TRBJ2-1; 11 positions match TRBD2. CDR3 length: 15 residues. Trimming took 5 bases from V and 6 from J; bases not matched to a gene: 6. Germline CDR1 and CDR2: WNHNN and SYGVQD (reference sequence). CDR3 bases: TGCGCCAGCAGTCTACTAGCGGGAGAGGGCAATGAGCAGTTCTTC. Amino acid sequence: CASSLLAGEGNEQFF.

This chain links TRBV7-2 with TRBJ2-4; TRBD1 agrees at 7 bases. This CDR3 has 13 residues. J was trimmed by 6 bases and V by 5 bases; bases with no gene match: 4. Germline V gene data show CDR1 as SGHTA and CDR2 as FQGNSA. The CDR3 coding sequence is TGTGCCAGCAGCATCGGGACAGCAAACATTCAGTACTTC. It codes for CASSIGTANIQYF.

This clone appeared a single time. This rearrangement joins TRBV5-4 to TRBJ1-2, with 7 bases identical to TRBD1. CDR1 SGHNT and CDR2 YYREEE come from the germline V gene (reference sequence). V dropped 6 bases and J dropped 0; count of bases not matched to a gene: 11. The CDR3 extends over 16 amino acids. The CDR3 DNA reads as TGTGCCAGCATCCCTTGGGGCAGGGGGACTAACTATGGCTACACCTTC. Protein sequence: CASIPWGRGTNYGYTF.

This sequence joins TRBV6-5 and TRBJ1-1, with TRBD1 identical over 7 bases. The germline CDR1 and CDR2 sequences are MNHEY and SVGAGI. The ends lost 1 base at V and 5 bases at J; junction bases unmatched: 1. The CDR3 has 13 amino acids. For the CDR3, the DNA is TGTGCCAGCAGTTACTTACAGGGGACTGAAGCTTTCTTT. Translated, it gives CASSYLQGTEAFF.

The genes are TRBV5-4 and TRBJ1-6; D unclear. The V end was cut by 4 bases, the J end by 5 bases, with 10 bases between. This CDR3 is built from 14 residues. Germline CDR1 SGHNT, CDR2 YYREEE (reference sequence). The CDR3 is CASSLYMNNSPLHF. For the CDR3, the DNA is TGTGCCAGCAGCCTCTATATGAATAATTCACCCCTCCACTTT.

V is TRBV19 and J is TRBJ1-5, with TRBD1 matching over 10 bases. The CDR3 consists of 15 residues. Germline CDR1 reads LNHDA; CDR2 reads SQIVND (reference sequence). The V segment lost 1 base and the J segment 6 bases; nucleotides outside the gene matches: 3. CDR3 sequence (DNA): TGTGCCAGTAGTATAGGGGACAGGGGCAGTCAGCCCCAGCATTTT. Its translation: CASSIGDRGSQPQHF.

V gene TRBV21-1 combines with J gene TRBJ1-2; no check of the table's D call, TRBD1, against the DNA was made. TRBV21-1 is shown as a pseudogene. CDR3 length: 10 amino acids. DNA of the CDR3: TGTGCCAGCAGGGCCCGAGGCTACACCTTC. Residues: CASRARGYTF.

The CDR3 coding sequence is TGCGCCAGCAGCTTGGCCAATGGGGGACAGAACACCGGGGAGCTGTTTTTT. Encoded protein: CASSLANGGQNTGELFF. The V and J genes are TRBV5-1 and TRBJ2-2; TRBD1 might be the D (6 bases). Deletions cut 0 bases from V and 1 base from J, with 13 bases between. This CDR3 is built from 17 residues. Germline values: CDR1 SGHRS, CDR2 YFSETQ.

This clone appeared once. The rearrangement joins TRBV5-6 to TRBJ1-2; D is undetermined. V lost 4 bases to trimming and J lost 2 bases, with 12 bases between them. From germline, CDR1 is SGHDT and CDR2 YYEEEE. The CDR3 sequence is 14 residues long. This CDR3 reads CASSPDRGNYGYTF. The CDR3 nucleotides read TGTGCCAGCAGCCCTGACCGAGGGAACTATGGCTACACCTTC. Complete variable domain (other parts from reference TRBV5-6 and TRBJ1-2): DAGVTQSPTHLIKTRGQQVTLRCSPKSGHDTVSWYQQALGQGPQFIFQYYEEEERQRGNFPDRFSGHQFPNYSSELNVNALLLGDSALYLCASSPDRGNYGYTFGSGTRLTVV.

The chain carries TRBV6-1 and TRBJ1-4; 9 bases align to TRBD1. Per germline, CDR1 MNHNS and CDR2 SASEGT. The CDR3 is 12 residues long. V lost 8 bases and J lost 8; bases outside the gene matches: 3. CDR3 protein: CASGQGREKLFF. CDR3 coding DNA: TGTGCCAGCGGACAGGGGAGGGAAAAACTGTTTTTT.

The chain links TRBV19 to TRBJ1-2; TRBD1 is a possible D gene (5 bases). Per the germline V gene, CDR1 is LNHDA and CDR2 is SQIVND (reference sequence). The V and J ends lost 6 bases and 2 bases respectively, with 13 bases between them. CDR3 size: 14 residues. CDR3 bases: TGTGCCAGTAGCATTGACGGGGGAAACTATGGCTACACCTTC. Protein product: CASSIDGGNYGYTF.

The genes are TRBV5-1 and TRBJ1-6; 7 nucleotides line up with TRBD1. This CDR3 is built from 14 residues. CDR1 is SGHRS and CDR2 is YFSETQ in the germline V gene. The junction had 5 bases not matched to a gene; V was cut back by 4 bases and J by 7 bases. CDR3 bases: TGCGCCAGCAGCCGCGGACAGGAGAATTCACCCCTCCACTTT. Protein sequence: CASSRGQENSPLHF.

This chain connects TRBV5-1 to TRBJ2-3; 8 nucleotides agree with TRBD1. Germline V gene lookup returns CDR1 SGHRS and CDR2 YFSETQ. Trimming at V came to 4 bases and at J to 1 base, leaving 5 bases not matched to a gene. CDR3 length: 15 residues. The CDR3 protein is CASSDPTGGTDTQYF. The CDR3 DNA is TGCGCCAGCAGCGACCCGACAGGGGGCACAGATACGCAGTATTTT.

The chain couples TRBV2 to TRBJ1-1; TRBD1 is a possible D gene (6 bases). This CDR3 comprises 15 residues. Germline V gene lookup returns CDR1 SNHLY and CDR2 FYNNEI. V was cut by 6 bases and J by 0 bases, with 14 bases left in between. For the CDR3, the DNA is TGTGCCAGCAGCGTTCCTTGGACAGTGAACACTGAAGCTTTCTTT. As protein: CASSVPWTVNTEAFF.

The chain combines TRBV4-1 with TRBJ1-5; D possibly corresponds to TRBD1 (5 bases). CDR3 size: 13 residues. Germline-derived CDR1 and CDR2 are MGHRA and YSYEKL. The V end lost 0 bases, the J end lost 7 bases, and 7 bases lay between the germline ends. CDR3: CASSQDGAQPQHF. CDR3 bases: TGCGCCAGCAGCCAAGATGGGGCCCAGCCCCAGCATTTT.